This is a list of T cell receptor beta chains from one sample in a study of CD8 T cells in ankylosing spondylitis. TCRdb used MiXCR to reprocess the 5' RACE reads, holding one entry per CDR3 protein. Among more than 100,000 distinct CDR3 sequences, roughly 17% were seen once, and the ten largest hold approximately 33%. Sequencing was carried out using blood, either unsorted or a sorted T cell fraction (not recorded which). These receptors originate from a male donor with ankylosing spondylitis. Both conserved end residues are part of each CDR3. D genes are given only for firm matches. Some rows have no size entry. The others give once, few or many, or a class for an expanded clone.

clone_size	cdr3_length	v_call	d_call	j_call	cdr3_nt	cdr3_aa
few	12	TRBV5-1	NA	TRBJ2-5	TGCGCCAGCAGCTACAGAGAAGAGACCCAGTACTTC	CASSYREETQYF
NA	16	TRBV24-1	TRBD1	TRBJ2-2	TGTGCCACCAGTGATTTCGGGACAGGGGTCCCCGGGGAGCTGTTTTTT	CATSDFGTGVPGELFF
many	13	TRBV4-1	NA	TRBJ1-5	TGCGCCAGCAGCCAGGATATACCATCGCCCCAGCATTTT	CASSQDIPSPQHF
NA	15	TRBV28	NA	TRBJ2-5	TGTGCCAGCAGTCCCGGGACATTCAACGGAGAGACCCAGTACTTC	CASSPGTFNGETQYF
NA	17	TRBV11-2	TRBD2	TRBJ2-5	TGTGCCAGCAGCTTAGAAAATAGCGGGAGGGCCTCGGAGACCCAGTACTTC	CASSLENSGRASETQYF
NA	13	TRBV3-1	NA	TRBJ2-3	TGTGCCAGCAGCACGGGACTTACAGATACGCAGTATTTT	CASSTGLTDTQYF
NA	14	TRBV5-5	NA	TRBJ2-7	TGTGCCAGCAGCCCTTGGACAGTTCCCTACGAGCAGTACTTC	CASSPWTVPYEQYF
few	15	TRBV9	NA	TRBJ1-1	TGTGCCAGCAGCGTAGTCAGCGGGGAGGCCACTGAAGCTTTCTTT	CASSVVSGEATEAFF
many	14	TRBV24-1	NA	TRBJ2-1	TGTGCCACCAGTCACGTGGGTTGGGGTAATGAGCAGTTCTTC	CATSHVGWGNEQFF
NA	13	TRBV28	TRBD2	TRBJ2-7	TGTGCCAGCAGGGGACTAGCGGAGTACGAGCAGTACTTC	CASRGLAEYEQYF
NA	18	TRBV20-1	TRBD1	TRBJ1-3	TGCAGTGCTAGAGATCACGGACAGGGTAGAAGCTCTGGAAACACCATATATTTT	CSARDHGQGRSSGNTIYF
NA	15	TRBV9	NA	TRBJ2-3	TGTGCCAGCAGCGAGAGCGTGTACGGCACAGATACGCAGTATTTT	CASSESVYGTDTQYF
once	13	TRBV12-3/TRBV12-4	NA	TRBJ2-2	TGTGCCAGCCAAAACAGCGGCACCGGGGAGCTGTTTTTT	CASQNSGTGELFF
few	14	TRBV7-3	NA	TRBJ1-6	TGTGCCAGCAGCTTGCAGGGCTTGGTTTCACCCCTCCACTTT	CASSLQGLVSPLHF
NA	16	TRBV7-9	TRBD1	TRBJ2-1	TGTGCCAGCAGCCGAACCACAGGGGTCTCCTACAATGAGCAGTTCTTC	CASSRTTGVSYNEQFF
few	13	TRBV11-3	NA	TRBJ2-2	TGTGCCAGCAGCCTCACTGGATCCGGGGAGCTGTTTTTT	CASSLTGSGELFF
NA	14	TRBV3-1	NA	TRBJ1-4	TGTGCCAGCAGCCAAGTTGGTCCGGATGAAAAACTGTTTTTT	CASSQVGPDEKLFF
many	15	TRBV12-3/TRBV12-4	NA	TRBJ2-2	TGTGCCAGCAGTCCTCCTGAGGGGGAGGCCGGGGAGCTGTTTTTT	CASSPPEGEAGELFF
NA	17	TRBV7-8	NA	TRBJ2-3	TGTGCCAGCAGCTTATCCGGACCGCTCGGCGGCACAGATACGCAGTATTTT	CASSLSGPLGGTDTQYF
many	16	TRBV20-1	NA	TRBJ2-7	TGCAGTGCTAGCTCAGTATTGAGACTAGACTCCTACGAGCAGTACTTC	CSASSVLRLDSYEQYF
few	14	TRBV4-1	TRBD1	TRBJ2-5	TGCGCCAGCAGCCACCGGACAGGGGAAGAGACCCAGTACTTC	CASSHRTGEETQYF
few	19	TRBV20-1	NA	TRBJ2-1	TGCAGTGCTAGAAAGCGGAAGGACTCCCCGGAGACCCGATACAATGAGCAGTTCTTC	CSARKRKDSPETRYNEQFF